The clone carrying this T cell receptor (beta chain) was counted at least ten times. Its specificity is not known. There were TCR beta CDR3 regions amplified from RNA transcripts. The HTBI primer set drove a first-round RT-PCR of the TCR CDR3. MiXCR, run by TCRdb on the multiplex PCR reads, gives a single entry per CDR3 protein. The sample lists under 300,000 distinct CDR3 sequences, under 30% seen once, with about 25% in the top ten. The length of the CDR3 is 11 residues. V was clipped by 2 bases and J by 4 bases, with 2 bases between them. Germline CDR1 MNHEY, CDR2 SVGAGI. This sample was taken from a study of T cells in Graves' hyperthyroidism and ophthalmopathy. Study findings and constraints: Expanded thyroid clonotypes (above 0.001) were mostly also found in blood.

Sequencing was performed on blood. The rearrangement joins TRBV6-5 to TRBJ1-2; D unresolved. This TCR derives from a man aged 40-49 years with Graves' hyperthyroidism that later progressed to Graves' ophthalmopathy. The CDR3: CASSYGYGYTF. DNA of the CDR3: TGTGCCAGCAGTTACGGCTATGGCTACACCTTC.